This TCR beta chain was captured in a study of OX40 agonist ivuxolimab in advanced cancers. This clone is a singleton in its sample. The CDR3 consists of 14 residues. From germline, CDR1 is MDHEN and CDR2 SYDVKM. V shed 7 bases, J shed 3 bases, and the junction held 9 bases outside the gene matches. Generated by immunoSEQ multiplex PCR, the TCRdb table keeps only in-frame clones and is missing some. The table shows tens of thousands of clones, with about 83% occurring only once. The J gene is TRBJ2-7, the V gene TRBV28, with TRBD2 matching over 7 bases. The sequencing here drew on CD4+ or CD8+ T cells sorted from blood, taken in a trial of the OX40 agonist ivuxolimab. This TCR came from an adult with an advanced solid tumor such as melanoma, head and neck, liver or kidney cancer. CDR3 nucleotide sequence: TGTGCCAGCACCTCGGGCGGGGAGGGCTACGAGCAGTACTTC. Amino acid sequence: CASTSGGEGYEQYF.